These 5 T cell receptor beta chains originate from one sample sequenced in a study of identifying expanded T cells in peripheral blood. The table came from immunoSEQ multiplex PCR; TCRdb's copy has only in-frame clones and leaves some out. The table includes over 100,000 clones, around 88% detected once. The sample taken for sequencing was blood. The receptors shown here come from a person between 18 and 69 years old in good health.

The genes are TRBV19 and TRBJ2-1; 14 bases are a match to TRBD2. The germline CDR1 and CDR2 sequences are LNHDA and SQIVND (reference sequence). The ends lost 10 bases at V and 10 bases at J; junction bases unmatched: 12. This CDR3 is 15 amino acids long. CDR3 sequence: CATSPGTSGSREQFF. DNA of the CDR3: TGTGCCACCTCACCCGGGACTAGCGGGAGTAGAGAGCAGTTCTTC.

This clone was seen once. The gene calls are TRBV28 and TRBJ1-4; 9 nucleotides line up with TRBD1. CDR1 MDHEN and CDR2 SYDVKM come from the germline V gene. This CDR3 spans 15 amino acids. V was pared by 5 bases and J by 4 bases, with 5 bases of the junction left unmatched. Written as DNA, the CDR3 is TGTGCCAGCAGTCAACAGGGGGCGAGTAATGAAAAACTGTTTTTT. Translation: CASSQQGASNEKLFF.

The CDR3 region has the DNA TGTGCCACCAGCAGTCCCGAGGGGGGACGGACTGAAGCTTTCTTT. As protein: CATSSPEGGRTEAFF. The chain recombines TRBV15 with TRBJ1-1, with D maybe TRBD1 (6 bases). Germline lookup yields CDR1 LNHNV and CDR2 YYDKDF (reference sequence). Trimming pared 3 bases from V and 5 bases from J, leaving 16 bases between. The CDR3 is made up of 15 amino acids.

This sequence joins TRBV7-6 and TRBJ2-1, with TRBD2 matching over 9 bases. CDR1 and CDR2 from the germline V gene are SGHVS and FNYEAQ. The CDR3 contains 13 residues. The V segment lost 6 bases and the J segment 7 bases; nucleotides outside the gene matches: 4. Here the CDR3 reads CASSPLAGNEQFF. CDR3 coding DNA: TGTGCCAGCAGTCCCCTAGCGGGAAATGAGCAGTTCTTC.

DNA of the CDR3: TGCGCCAGCAGCCCCCGGATGTCAGATACGCAGTATTTT. Protein sequence: CASSPRMSDTQYF. This chain links TRBV5-1 with TRBJ2-3; no reliable D call. V gave up 4 bases and J gave up 4 bases, with 10 bases separating them. The CDR3 is 13 amino acids. Germline CDR1 SGHRS, CDR2 YFSETQ. Full variable domain (outside the CDR3, taken from reference TRBV5-1 and TRBJ2-3): KAGVTQTPRYLIKTRGQQVTLSCSPISGHRSVSWYQQTPGQGLQFLFEYFSETQRNKGNFPGRFSGRQFSNSRSEMNVSTLELGDSALYLCASSPRMSDTQYFGPGTRLTVL.